This T cell receptor (beta chain) comes out of a study of blood T cells in healthy people across ages. Study-level background: Using template switching, researchers captured about one barcoded beta molecule for each two T cells.

A J-beta primer mix and a sample-barcoded 5' primer were used in a second PCR of about 7 to 12 cycles. TCRdb passed the 5' RACE reads through MiXCR, listing each CDR3 protein once. The data contain fewer than 700,000 distinct CDR3 sequences, under 55% of them singletons. The CDR3 contains 16 residues. Trimming took 6 bases from V and 2 from J, leaving 20 bases between them. Germline V gene sequence: CDR1 SEHNR, CDR2 FQNEAQ (reference sequence). Total RNA was extracted at no less than 6 micrograms per sample. Findings and caveats of the study: Researchers report that TCR beta diversity correlated strongly with naive T cell percentage.

In regard to this clonotype: Its cognate antigen is unknown.

This clonotype was sampled from a man older than 75 in good health. Sequencing was carried out using blood. The gene calls are TRBV7-9 and TRBJ2-7; D not certain. This chain's CDR3 is CASSLDRYPSPYEQYF. CDR3 nucleotides: TGTGCCAGCAGTCTTGACCGCTACCCAAGCCCCTACGAGCAGTACTTC.